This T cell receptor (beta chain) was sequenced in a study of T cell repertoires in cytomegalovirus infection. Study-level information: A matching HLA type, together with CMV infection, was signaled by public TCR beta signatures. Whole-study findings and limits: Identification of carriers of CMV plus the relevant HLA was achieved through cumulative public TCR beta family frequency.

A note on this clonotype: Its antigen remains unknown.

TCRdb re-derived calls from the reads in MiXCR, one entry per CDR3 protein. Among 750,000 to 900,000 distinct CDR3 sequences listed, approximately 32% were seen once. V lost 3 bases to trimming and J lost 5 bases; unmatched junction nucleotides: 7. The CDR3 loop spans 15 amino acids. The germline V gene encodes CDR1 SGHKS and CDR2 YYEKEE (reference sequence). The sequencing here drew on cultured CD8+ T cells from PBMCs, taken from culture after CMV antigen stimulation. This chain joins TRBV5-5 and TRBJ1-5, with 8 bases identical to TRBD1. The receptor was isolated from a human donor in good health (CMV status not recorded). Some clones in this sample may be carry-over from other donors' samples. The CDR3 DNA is TGTGCCAGCAGCTCCTGGACAGGGCGCTATCAGCCCCAGCATTTT. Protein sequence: CASSSWTGRYQPQHF. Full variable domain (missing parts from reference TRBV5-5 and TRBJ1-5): DAGVTQSPTHLIKTRGQQVTLRCSPISGHKSVSWYQQVLGQGPQFIFQYYEKEERGRGNFPDRFSARQFPNYSSELNVNALLLGDSALYLCASSSWTGRYQPQHFGDGTRLSIL.